This paragraph reports one TCR beta chain. Germline V gene lookup returns CDR1 MNHEY and CDR2 SVGAGI. J lost 1 base, V lost 0 bases, and 5 bases had no gene match. The CDR3 totals 16 residues. The sample comes from a study of blood T cell repertoires in COVID-19. The protocol was immunoSEQ multiplex PCR, while the TCRdb copy is restricted to in-frame clones and leaves out a portion. The sample comprises a few hundred thousand clones, roughly 90% of which are singletons, and roughly 1.2% rests with the top ten. Specimen: peripheral blood. This sequence joins TRBV6-5 and TRBJ2-5, with 7 positions matching TRBD2. This sequence was found in a man aged 35-49 years with acute or convalescent COVID-19. The CDR3 region is CASSYSNRGVQETQYF. CDR3 in DNA: TGTGCCAGCAGTTACTCTAACCGGGGGGTCCAAGAGACCCAGTACTTC.